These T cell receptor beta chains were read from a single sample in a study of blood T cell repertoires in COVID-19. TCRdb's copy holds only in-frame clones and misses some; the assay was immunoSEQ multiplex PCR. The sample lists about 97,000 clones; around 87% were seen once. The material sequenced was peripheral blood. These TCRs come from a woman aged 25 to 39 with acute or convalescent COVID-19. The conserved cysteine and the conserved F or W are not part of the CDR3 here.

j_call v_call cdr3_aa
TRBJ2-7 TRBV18 ASSGTSGTYEQY
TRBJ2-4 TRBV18 ASSLQGLNIQY
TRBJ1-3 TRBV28 ASSLDARGNTIY
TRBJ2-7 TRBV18 ASSSTPGQGYEQY
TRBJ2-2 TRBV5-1 ASSFIKVRDRNTGELF
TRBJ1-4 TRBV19 ASSGRGREKLF
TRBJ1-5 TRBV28 ASSTIIRGVRSNQPQH
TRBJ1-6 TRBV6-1 ASSGTGGLLNSPLH
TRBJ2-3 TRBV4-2 ASSQRDLAGSTDTQY
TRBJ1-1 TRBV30 AWSVGVGDTEAF
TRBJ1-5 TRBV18 ASSPDSLGDDQPQH
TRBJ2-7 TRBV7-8 ASSLVRGYEQY
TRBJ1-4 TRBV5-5 ASSLGPGGKLF
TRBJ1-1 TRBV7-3 ASSFRGQTEAF
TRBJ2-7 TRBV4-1 ASSQDRWGLAGGYEQY
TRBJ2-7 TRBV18 ASSPPAGAGEQY
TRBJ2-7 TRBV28 ASSSDVRGYSYEQY
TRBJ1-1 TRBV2 ASSLGAGNTEAF
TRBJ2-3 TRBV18 ASSPPGSSTDTQY
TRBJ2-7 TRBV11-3 ASSPSGHSSYEQY
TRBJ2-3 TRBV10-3 AISPGGAQADTQY
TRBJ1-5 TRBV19 ASSRRGGLGSAGNQPQH
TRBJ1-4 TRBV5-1 ASSPRKPATNEKLF
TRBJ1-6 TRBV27 ARGGGGAGFLGDSPLH
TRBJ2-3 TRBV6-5 ASRPTGGADTQY
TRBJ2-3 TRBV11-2 ASSLGGVGADTQY
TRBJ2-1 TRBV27 ASRGTAANNEQF
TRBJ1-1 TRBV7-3 ASSRGQGHTEAF
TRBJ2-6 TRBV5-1 ASSLVNSGANVLT
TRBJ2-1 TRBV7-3 ASSLTGTGGGYRNEQF
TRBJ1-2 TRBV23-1 ASSQSVSPIHDGYT
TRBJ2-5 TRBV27 ASTATLAETQY
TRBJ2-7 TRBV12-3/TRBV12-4 ASSFNGGQY
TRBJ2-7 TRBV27 ASRSLGGGSYEQY
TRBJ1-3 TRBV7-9 ASSHGSSGNTIY
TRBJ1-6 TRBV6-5 ASSYVPGTDNSPLH
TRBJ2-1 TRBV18 ASSPDRGHEQF
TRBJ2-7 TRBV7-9 ASSYGQGDVYEQY
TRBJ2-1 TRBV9 ASSVASGIEQF
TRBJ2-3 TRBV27 ASSPGLAGVTQY
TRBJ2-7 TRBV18 ASSSETGYEQY
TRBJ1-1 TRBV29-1 SVRDRGNTEAF
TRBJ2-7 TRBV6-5 ASTLTGTGGQQY
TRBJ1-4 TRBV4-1 ASSRHRASDNEKLF
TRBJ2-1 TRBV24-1 ATSSGGRNEQF
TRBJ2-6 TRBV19 ASSRLTASSGANVLT
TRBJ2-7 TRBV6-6 ASSYSTGSTYEQY
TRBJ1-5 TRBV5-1 ASRPDSNQPQH
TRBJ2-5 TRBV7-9 ASSVAGGETQY
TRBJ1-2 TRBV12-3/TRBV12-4 ASSSGLRGT
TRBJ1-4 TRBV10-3 AIRGTNEKLF
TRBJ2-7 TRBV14 ASSQARTGVYEQY